This T cell receptor (beta chain) stems from a study of T cells in Graves' hyperthyroidism and ophthalmopathy. This clonotype has ten or more counts. Amplification yielded TCR beta CDR3 regions, with RNA transcripts as the source. The TCR CDR3 first-round RT-PCR relied on the HTBI primer set. TCRdb reprocessed the multiplex PCR reads via MiXCR and lists one record per CDR3 protein. Of about 24,000 distinct CDR3 sequences listed, 45% to 55% are singletons. Germline CDR1 and CDR2: MNHEY and SMNVEV (reference sequence). V was shortened by 1 base and J by 5 bases, with 14 bases between the two germline ends. The CDR3 is 15 residues long.

The receptor was derived from a woman aged 40 to 49 with Graves' hyperthyroidism that later progressed to Graves' ophthalmopathy. The chain links TRBV27 to TRBJ2-5; tentative D call: TRBD2 (7 bases). The sample was blood. The CDR3 region has the DNA TGTGCCAGCAGTTTATTCTGGGGGGGGCGGGAGACCCAGTACTTC. Protein: CASSLFWGGRETQYF.